The clone carrying this T cell receptor beta chain has just a few counts. The record originates from a study of CD8 T cells in Susac syndrome. Random hexamers were used to reverse transcribe roughly 0.5 to 1 ug of RNA. Using its own MiXCR run on the immunoSEQ multiplex PCR reads, TCRdb lists one record per CDR3 protein. Counted here are 200,000 or so distinct CDR3 sequences, under 97% occurring once; the ten biggest clones make up more than 0.09%. The CDR3 covers 13 residues. The germline V and J ends were trimmed by 2 bases and 2 bases, with 6 bases remaining between them. CDR1 is MNHEY and CDR2 is SMNVEV in the germline V gene (reference sequence).

This chain connects TRBV27 to TRBJ1-2; unclear D gene. This receptor was identified in a human donor with multiple sclerosis. The sequencing input was CD4+ T cells from PBMCs. In DNA, the CDR3 is TGTGCCAGCAGTTTAGCAGGAAACTATGGCTACACCTTC. As protein: CASSLAGNYGYTF.